This T cell receptor (beta chain) was recovered during a study of T cell clonality in common variable immunodeficiency (dated by TCRdb to between 2015 and 2017). What the study reported, not specific to this receptor: TCRbeta clonality was higher in CVID subjects than in healthy controls (t-test p = 0.018), and the increase was most characteristic of about a third of subjects. CVID TCRbeta sequences reportedly showed fewer deletions and N-nucleotide insertions and lacked highly modified clones with 13 or more V deletions. Correlations between repertoire features and clinical complications were limited by patient heterogeneity within the CVID cohort. Fewer TCRbeta clones were shared among CVID subjects than among healthy controls (p < 0.0001). According to the authors, figuring out what caused the increased clonality in CVID would require sequencing the repertoires of T cell subpopulations. Although equal DNA input was used, an average of approximately 82,000 unique sequences per sample was obtained for controls, compared with 30,000 to 35,000 for CVID samples.

Taken from cysteine to phenylalanine, the CDR3 has 14 residues. The DNA shown is the part of the CDR3 that was read: 33 bases, in frame from base 1. Via the germline V gene (reference sequence), CDR1 is LNHDA and CDR2 SQIVND. V loses 4 bases, J loses 5 bases, and the germline ends lie 14 bases apart. For sequencing input, CVID and control samples contributed equivalent amounts of genomic DNA. For every sample, a 60 bp segment covering the rearranged TCRbeta CDR3 region was amplified and then sequenced. TCRbeta amplification used the immunoSEQ assay, a bias-corrected multiplex PCR with high-throughput sequencing. As for the authors' bioinformatics: Every unique nucleotide sequence was considered a clone and was annotated with V, D and J genes, copy number and frequency. Sequences were labeled productive if in frame, and non-productive if out of frame or containing stop codons. As previously described, Shannon's entropy was used to calculate clonality. The predicted amino acid sequences of productive clones were used to derive the mean CDR3 Kyte-Doolittle hydropathy. Hierarchical clustering of scaled V gene usage was performed with the R hclust function using Manhattan distance and complete linkage. To assess clone sharing by CDR3 amino acid sequence, 12 repertoires per group were resampled over 100 rounds. The repertoires were searched for about 70 published EBV-specific and approximately 240 published CMV-specific TCRbeta sequences. A couple of CVID samples yielding fewer than 10,000 sequences were excluded from analysis, leaving approximately 46 CVID repertoires. Sourced from immuneACCESS, this table was stored by TCRdb with only in-frame sequences that have V and J called. A share of the clones is absent; for the studies checked, an unresolved V gene accounts for under half, and the remainder has no known explanation. The V and J calls and the clone size are those of that table, but D and trimming were determined from the DNA. There are about 81,000 clones in this sample, and none of them is a singleton. The top ten constitute around 0.87% of the sample.

Most CVID patients and most healthy controls were of Caucasian heritage. Heparinized peripheral whole blood samples of about 4.5 to 8.5 ml were obtained from each donor. Genomic DNA from adults with common variable immune deficiency (CVID) and from healthy adult controls was the source for sequencing TCRbeta CDR3 repertoires. The control group comprised 22 healthy adult volunteers, some 12 female and roughly ten male, aged about 23 to 66 years with a mean age of around 37. Diluted blood was density-centrifuged over Hypaque 1077 or Ficoll-Paque to isolate peripheral blood mononuclear cells. Genomic DNA was extracted from unsorted mononuclear cells by Qiagen column purification or by a centrifugation-based method. Many counts were recorded for this clone. The antigen it recognizes is unknown. The read ends 3 residues shy of where the CDR3 ends; the end is completed using the germline J gene.

Recombination joined TRBV19 with TRBJ1-2, with no confident D gene call. This receptor was obtained from a person aged 18 to 75 in good health. The specimen was peripheral blood mononuclear cells. The sequenced part of the CDR3 DNA is TGTGCCAGTAGTACTCGACACATTTCATATGGC. The translation is CASSTRHISYG. The whole CDR3 is CASSTRHISYGYTF.